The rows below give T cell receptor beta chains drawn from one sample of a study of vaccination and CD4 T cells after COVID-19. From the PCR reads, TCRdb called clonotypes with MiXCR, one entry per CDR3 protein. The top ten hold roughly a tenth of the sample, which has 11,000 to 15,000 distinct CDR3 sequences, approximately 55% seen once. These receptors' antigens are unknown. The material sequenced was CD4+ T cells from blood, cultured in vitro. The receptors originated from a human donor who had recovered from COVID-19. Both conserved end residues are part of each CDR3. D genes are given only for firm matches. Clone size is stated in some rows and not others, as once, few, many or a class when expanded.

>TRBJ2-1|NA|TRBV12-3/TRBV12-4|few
TGTGCCAGCAGTCTCGAACTGGGGCAGTTCTTC
CASSLELGQFF
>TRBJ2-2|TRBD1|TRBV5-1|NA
TGCGCCAGCAACCGACAGGGGGGAAACACCGGGGAGCTGTTTTTT
CASNRQGGNTGELFF
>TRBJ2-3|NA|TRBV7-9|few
TGTGCCAGCAGCCAGATGGGCGGGGTGAGCACAGATACGCAGTATTTT
CASSQMGGVSTDTQYF
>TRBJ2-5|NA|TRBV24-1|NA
TGTGCCACCAGTGATACTCTGGGGGGTAAAGAGACCCAGTACTTC
CATSDTLGGKETQYF
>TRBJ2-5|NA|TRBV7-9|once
TGTGCCAGCAGCCTCCAACAGGGAGAAGAGACCCAGTACTTC
CASSLQQGEETQYF
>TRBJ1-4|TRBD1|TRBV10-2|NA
TGCGCCAGCAGTGGCAGGGGGCCGGCAACTAATGAAAAACTGTTTTTT
CASSGRGPATNEKLFF
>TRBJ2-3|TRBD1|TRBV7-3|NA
TGTGCCAGCAGCTCGACAGGGGATACGCAGTATTTT
CASSSTGDTQYF
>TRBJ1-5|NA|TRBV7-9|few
TGTGCCAGCAGCTTAGGGGTTGGGGGGGCCGGGCAGCCCCAGCATTTT
CASSLGVGGAGQPQHF
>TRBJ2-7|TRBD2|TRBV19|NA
TGTGCCAGTAGTGTAGGGACTAGCGGGCATGCGGAGCAGTACTTC
CASSVGTSGHAEQYF
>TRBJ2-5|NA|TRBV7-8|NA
TGTGCCAGCAGTTTAGAGACCCAGTACTTC
CASSLETQYF
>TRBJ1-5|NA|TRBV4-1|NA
TGCGCCAGCAGCCAAGTCCTTGGCGGAGATCAGCCCCAGCATTTT
CASSQVLGGDQPQHF
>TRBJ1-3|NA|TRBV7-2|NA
TGTGCCAGCAGCTCCGATCTGGGAAACACCATATATTTT
CASSSDLGNTIYF
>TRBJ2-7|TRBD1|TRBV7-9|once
TGTGCCAGCAGCGGCCGCGACAGGGCCGTCATAAACGAGCAGTACTTC
CASSGRDRAVINEQYF
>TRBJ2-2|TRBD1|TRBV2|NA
TGTGCCAGCCGTAACAGGGGGGACACCGGGGAGCTGTTTTTT
CASRNRGDTGELFF
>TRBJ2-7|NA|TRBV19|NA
TGTGCCAGTAGCTCCCGACCGAGGACCTACGAGCAGTACTTC
CASSSRPRTYEQYF
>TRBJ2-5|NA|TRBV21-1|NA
TGTGCCAGCAGTTTGTGGGGTAAGGAGACCCAGTACTTC
CASSLWGKETQYF
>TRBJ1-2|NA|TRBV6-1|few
TGTGCCAGCGCCAACCATATGAGGAGCAGAGATTTCTATGGCTACACCTTC
CASANHMRSRDFYGYTF
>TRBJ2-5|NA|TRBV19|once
TGTGCCAGTAGTACCTCAAAAGAGACCCAGTACTTC
CASSTSKETQYF
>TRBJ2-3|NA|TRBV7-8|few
TGTGCCAGCAGCGACAGCACAGATACGCAGTATTTT
CASSDSTDTQYF
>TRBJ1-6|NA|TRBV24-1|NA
TGTGCCACCAGTGATTCCTCAAGGGATTCACCCCTCCACTTT
CATSDSSRDSPLHF
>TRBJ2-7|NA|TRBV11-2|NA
TGTGCCAGCAGCCTTAGGTGGACAGATTACGAGCAGTACTTC
CASSLRWTDYEQYF
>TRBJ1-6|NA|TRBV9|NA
TGTGCCAGCAGCGACCCCCGCGGGGGCGTAGATTCACCCCTCCACTTT
CASSDPRGGVDSPLHF
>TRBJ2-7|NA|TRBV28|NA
TGTGCCAGCAGTTTCTATGGGTTTGCGAGGCCCAAGTACGAGCAGTACTTC
CASSFYGFARPKYEQYF
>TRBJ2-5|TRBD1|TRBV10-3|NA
TGTGCCAACAGCGGACAGGGGGAGACCCAGTACTTC
CANSGQGETQYF
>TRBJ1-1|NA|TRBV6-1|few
TGTGCCAGCAGAGTGGGCAGAAGTAACACTGAAGCTTTCTTT
CASRVGRSNTEAFF
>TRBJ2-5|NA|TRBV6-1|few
TGTGCCAGCAGTAGAACAGGGTTCGGAGCAGAGACCCAGTACTTC
CASSRTGFGAETQYF
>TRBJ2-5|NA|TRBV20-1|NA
TGCAGTGCTAGAGAGATTAGCGGAGAGACCCAGTACTTC
CSAREISGETQYF
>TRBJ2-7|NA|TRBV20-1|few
TGCAGTGCTGCTCGCACAGCAGACTCGCAGTACTTC
CSAARTADSQYF
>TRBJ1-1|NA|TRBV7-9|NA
TGTGCCAGCTTCCACCTCGCTAGGGTTGAAGCTTTCTTT
CASFHLARVEAFF
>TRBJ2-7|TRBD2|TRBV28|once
TGTGCCAGCAGTTATATTTTCGGGACTAGCGACTACGAGCAGTACTTC
CASSYIFGTSDYEQYF
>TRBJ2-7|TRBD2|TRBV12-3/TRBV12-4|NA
TGTGCCAGCAGCGGCGGGGGGACCCTCGTTACATACGAGCAGTACTTC
CASSGGGTLVTYEQYF
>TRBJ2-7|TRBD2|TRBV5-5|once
TGTGCCAGCAGCCCGCAAGGCGGGAGCTACGAGCAGTACTTC
CASSPQGGSYEQYF
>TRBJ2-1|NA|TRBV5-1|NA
TGCGCCAGCAGCCCGCCAAGGGTGGGTGAGCAGTTCTTC
CASSPPRVGEQFF
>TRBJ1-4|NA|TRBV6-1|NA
TGTGCCGGCTCGCGGGTACTTAATGAAAAACTGTTTTTT
CAGSRVLNEKLFF
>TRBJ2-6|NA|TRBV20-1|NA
TGCAGTGCGGTCCCAGGAGGTGGGGCCAACGTCCTGACTTTC
CSAVPGGGANVLTF
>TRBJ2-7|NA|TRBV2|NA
TGTGCCAGCAGTCGAACGGCCGGGGCCTCCCTCGAGCAGTACTTC
CASSRTAGASLEQYF
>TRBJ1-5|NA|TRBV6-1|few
TGTGCCAGCAGTGAGGAGGGGCTGCAGCCCCAGCATTTT
CASSEEGLQPQHF
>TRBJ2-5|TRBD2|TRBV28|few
TGTGCCAGCAGCAAACCGGGACTAGCGGGAGGGGTGACCCAGTACTTC
CASSKPGLAGGVTQYF
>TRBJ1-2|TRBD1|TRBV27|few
TGTGCCAGCAGTTTCACAGGGGGAGGCTACACCTTC
CASSFTGGGYTF
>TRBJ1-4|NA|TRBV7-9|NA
TGTGCCAGCAGCTCGATATCAGGGGTAGCTAATGAAAAACTGTTTTTT
CASSSISGVANEKLFF
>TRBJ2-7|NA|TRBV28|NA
TGTGCCAGCAGTTTACTGGGGGTATCCTACGAGCAGTACTTC
CASSLLGVSYEQYF
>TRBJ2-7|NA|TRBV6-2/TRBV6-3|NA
TGTGCCAGCAGTTACTCAAAAGCATACGAGCAGTACTTC
CASSYSKAYEQYF
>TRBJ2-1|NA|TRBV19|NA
TGTGCCAGTAGTCCCCTCGGGCAAGGGTACAATGAGCAGTTCTTC
CASSPLGQGYNEQFF
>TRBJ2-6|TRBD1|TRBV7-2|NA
TGTGCCAGCAGCTTCACAGGGGTTGGGGCCAACGTCCTGACTTTC
CASSFTGVGANVLTF
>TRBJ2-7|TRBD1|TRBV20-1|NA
TGCAGTGCCCATCACCGGGACAGGAGCTACGAGCAGTACTTC
CSAHHRDRSYEQYF
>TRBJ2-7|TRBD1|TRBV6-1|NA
TGTGCCAGCACCCTAGACAGGGGGCTCAACGAGCAGTACTTC
CASTLDRGLNEQYF
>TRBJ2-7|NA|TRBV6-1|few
TGTGCCAGCAGTGAAGGGGCCCACTACGAGCAGTACTTC
CASSEGAHYEQYF
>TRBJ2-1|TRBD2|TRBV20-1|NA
TGCAGTGCTAGAGACCTTAGCGGGACTGAGCAGTTCTTC
CSARDLSGTEQFF
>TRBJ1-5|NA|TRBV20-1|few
TGCAGTGCTAGAATTGGCAGGAATCAGCCCCAGCATTTT
CSARIGRNQPQHF